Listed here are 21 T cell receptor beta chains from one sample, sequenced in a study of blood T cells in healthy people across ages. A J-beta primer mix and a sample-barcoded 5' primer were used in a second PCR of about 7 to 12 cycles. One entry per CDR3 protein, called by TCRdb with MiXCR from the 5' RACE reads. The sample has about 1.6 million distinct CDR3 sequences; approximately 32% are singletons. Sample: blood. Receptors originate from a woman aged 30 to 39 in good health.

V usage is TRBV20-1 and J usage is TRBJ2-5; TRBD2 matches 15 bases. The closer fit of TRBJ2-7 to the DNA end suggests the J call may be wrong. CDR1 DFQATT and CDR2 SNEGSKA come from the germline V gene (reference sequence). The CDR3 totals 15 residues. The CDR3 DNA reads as TGCAGTGTAACGGGACTAGCGGGAGGTGATTACGAGCAGTACTTC. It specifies CSVTGLAGGDYEQYF.

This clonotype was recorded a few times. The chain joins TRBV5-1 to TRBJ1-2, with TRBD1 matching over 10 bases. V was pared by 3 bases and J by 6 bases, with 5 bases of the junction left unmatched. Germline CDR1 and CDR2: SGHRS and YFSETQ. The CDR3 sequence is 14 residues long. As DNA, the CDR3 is TGCGCCAGCAGCTCCCCGGGACAGGGGAATGGCTACACCTTC. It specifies CASSSPGQGNGYTF.

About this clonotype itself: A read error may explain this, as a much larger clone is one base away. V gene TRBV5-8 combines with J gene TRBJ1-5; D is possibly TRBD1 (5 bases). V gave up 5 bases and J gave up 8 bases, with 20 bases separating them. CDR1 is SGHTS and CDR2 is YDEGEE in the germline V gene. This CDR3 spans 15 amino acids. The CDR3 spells CASRSNKQRREPQHF. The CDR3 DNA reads TGTGCCAGCAGGAGCAATAAACAGCGCAGGGAGCCCCAGCATTTT.

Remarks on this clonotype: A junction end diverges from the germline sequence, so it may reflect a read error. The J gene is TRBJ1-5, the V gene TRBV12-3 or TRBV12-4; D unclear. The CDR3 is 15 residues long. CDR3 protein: CAGSLGHHSNQPQHF. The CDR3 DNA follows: TGTGCCGGCAGTTTAGGGCACCATAGCAATCAGCCCCAGCATTTT.

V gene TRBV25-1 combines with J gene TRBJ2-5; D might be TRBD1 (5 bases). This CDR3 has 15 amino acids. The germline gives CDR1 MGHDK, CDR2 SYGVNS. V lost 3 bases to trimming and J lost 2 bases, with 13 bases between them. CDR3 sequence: CASSDRQNLQETQYF. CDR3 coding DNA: TGTGCCAGCAGTGACCGACAGAACCTTCAAGAGACCCAGTACTTC. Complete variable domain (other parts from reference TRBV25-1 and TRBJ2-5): EADIYQTPRYLVIGTGKKITLECSQTMGHDKMYWYQQDPGMELHLIHYSYGVNSTEKGDLSSESTVSRIRTEHFPLTLESARPSHTSQYLCASSDRQNLQETQYFGPGTRLLVL.

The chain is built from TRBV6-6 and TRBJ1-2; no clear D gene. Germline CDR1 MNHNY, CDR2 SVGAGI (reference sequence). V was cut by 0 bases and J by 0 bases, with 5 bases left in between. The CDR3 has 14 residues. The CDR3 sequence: CASSYSNPNYGYTF. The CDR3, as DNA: TGTGCCAGCAGTTACTCGAACCCTAACTATGGCTACACCTTC.

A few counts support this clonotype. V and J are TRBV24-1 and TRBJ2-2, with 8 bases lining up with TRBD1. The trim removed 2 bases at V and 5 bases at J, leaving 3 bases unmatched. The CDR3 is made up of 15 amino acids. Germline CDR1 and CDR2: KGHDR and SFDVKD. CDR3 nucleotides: TGTGCCACCAGTGATTCAAGACAGGGGACCGGGGAGCTGTTTTTT. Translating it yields CATSDSRQGTGELFF.

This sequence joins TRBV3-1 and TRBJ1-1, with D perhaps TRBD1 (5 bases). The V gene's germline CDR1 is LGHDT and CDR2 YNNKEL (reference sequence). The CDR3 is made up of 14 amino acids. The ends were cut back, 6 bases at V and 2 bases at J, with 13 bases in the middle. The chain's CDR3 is CASSQPGTNTEAFF. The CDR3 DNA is TGTGCCAGCAGTCAGCCAGGGACCAACACTGAAGCTTTCTTT.

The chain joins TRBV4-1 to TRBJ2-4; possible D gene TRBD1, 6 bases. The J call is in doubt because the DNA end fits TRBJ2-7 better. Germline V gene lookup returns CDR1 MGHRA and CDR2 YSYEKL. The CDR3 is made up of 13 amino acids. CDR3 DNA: TGCGCCAGCAGCCAAGATGGGGGCCACGAGCAGTACTTC. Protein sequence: CASSQDGGHEQYF.

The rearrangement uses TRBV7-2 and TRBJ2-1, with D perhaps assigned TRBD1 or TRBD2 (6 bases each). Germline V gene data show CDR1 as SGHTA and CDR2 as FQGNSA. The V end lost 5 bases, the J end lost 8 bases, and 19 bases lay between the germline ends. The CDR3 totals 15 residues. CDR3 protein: CASSHLEGGQDEQFF. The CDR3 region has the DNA TGTGCCAGCAGCCACCTGGAGGGGGGCCAGGATGAGCAGTTCTTC.

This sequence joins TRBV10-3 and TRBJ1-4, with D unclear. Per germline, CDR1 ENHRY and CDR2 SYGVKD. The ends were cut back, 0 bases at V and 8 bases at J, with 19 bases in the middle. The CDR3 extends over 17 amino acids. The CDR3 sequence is CAISESILGQGGEKLFF. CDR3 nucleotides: TGTGCCATCAGTGAGTCGATCCTCGGGCAAGGAGGCGAAAAACTGTTTTTT.

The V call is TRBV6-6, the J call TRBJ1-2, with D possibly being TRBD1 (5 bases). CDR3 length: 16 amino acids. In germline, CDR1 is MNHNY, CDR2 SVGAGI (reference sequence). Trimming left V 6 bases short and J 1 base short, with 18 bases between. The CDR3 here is CASRNPPGGSNYGYTF. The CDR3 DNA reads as TGTGCCAGCAGAAATCCCCCGGGGGGGAGTAACTATGGCTACACCTTC.

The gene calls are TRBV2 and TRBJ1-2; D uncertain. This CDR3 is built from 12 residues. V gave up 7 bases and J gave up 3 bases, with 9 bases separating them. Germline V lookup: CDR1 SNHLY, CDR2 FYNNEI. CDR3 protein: CASTASYYGYTF. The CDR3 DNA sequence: TGTGCCAGCACAGCCTCATACTATGGCTACACCTTC.

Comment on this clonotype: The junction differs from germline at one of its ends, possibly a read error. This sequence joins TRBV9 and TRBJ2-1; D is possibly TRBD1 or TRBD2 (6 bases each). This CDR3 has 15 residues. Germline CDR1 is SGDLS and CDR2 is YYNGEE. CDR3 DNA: TGTGCCAGCAACGTAGGGGGGATGGCCTACAATGAGCAGTTCTTC. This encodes CASNVGGMAYNEQFF.

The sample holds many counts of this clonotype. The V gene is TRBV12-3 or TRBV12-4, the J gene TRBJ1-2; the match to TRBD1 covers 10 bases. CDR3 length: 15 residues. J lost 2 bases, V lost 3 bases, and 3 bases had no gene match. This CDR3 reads CASSLTGGGNYGYTF. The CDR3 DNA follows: TGTGCCAGCAGTTTGACAGGGGGCGGAAACTATGGCTACACCTTC.

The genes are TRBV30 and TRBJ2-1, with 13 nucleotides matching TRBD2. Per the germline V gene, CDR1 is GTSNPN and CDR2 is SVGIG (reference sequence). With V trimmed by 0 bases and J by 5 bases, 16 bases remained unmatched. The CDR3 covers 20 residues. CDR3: CAWSVPAWRLAGGRHNEQFF. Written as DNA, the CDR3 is TGTGCCTGGAGTGTACCGGCGTGGAGACTAGCGGGGGGCCGACACAATGAGCAGTTCTTC. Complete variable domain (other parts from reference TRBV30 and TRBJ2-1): SQTIHQWPATLVQPVGSPLSLECTVEGTSNPNLYWYRQAAGRGLQLLFYSVGIGQISSEVPQNLSASRPQDRQFILSSKKLLLSDSGFYLCAWSVPAWRLAGGRHNEQFFGPGTRLTVL.

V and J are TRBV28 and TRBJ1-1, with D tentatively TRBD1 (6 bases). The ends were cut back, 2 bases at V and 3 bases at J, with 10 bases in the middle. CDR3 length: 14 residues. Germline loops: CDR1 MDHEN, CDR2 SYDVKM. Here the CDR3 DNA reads TGTGCCAGCAGTTTAGCCCGGGGGCACACTGAAGCTTTCTTT. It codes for CASSLARGHTEAFF. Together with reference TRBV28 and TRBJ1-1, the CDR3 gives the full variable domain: DVKVTQSSRYLVKRTGEKVFLECVQDMDHENMFWYRQDPGLGLRLIYFSYDVKMKEKGDIPEGYSVSREKKERFSLILESASTNQTSMYLCASSLARGHTEAFFGQGTRLTVV.

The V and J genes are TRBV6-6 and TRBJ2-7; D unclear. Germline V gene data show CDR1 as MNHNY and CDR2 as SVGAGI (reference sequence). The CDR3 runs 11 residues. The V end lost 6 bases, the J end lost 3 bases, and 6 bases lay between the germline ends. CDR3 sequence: CASRTNYEQYF. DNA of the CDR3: TGTGCCAGCAGGACGAACTACGAGCAGTACTTC.

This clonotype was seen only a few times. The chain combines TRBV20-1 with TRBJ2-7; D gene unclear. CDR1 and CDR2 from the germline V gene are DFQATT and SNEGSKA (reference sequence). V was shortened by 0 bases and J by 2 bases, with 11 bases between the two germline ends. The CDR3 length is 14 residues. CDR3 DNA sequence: TGCAGTGCTAGAGAGGACGGTTATGCCTACGAGCAGTACTTC. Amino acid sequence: CSAREDGYAYEQYF.

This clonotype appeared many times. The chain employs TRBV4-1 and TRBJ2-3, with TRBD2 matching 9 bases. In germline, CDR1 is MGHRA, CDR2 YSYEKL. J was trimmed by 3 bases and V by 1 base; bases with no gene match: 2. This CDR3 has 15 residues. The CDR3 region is CASSQVSGRTDTQYF. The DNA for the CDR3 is TGCGCCAGCAGCCAAGTTAGCGGGAGAACAGATACGCAGTATTTT.

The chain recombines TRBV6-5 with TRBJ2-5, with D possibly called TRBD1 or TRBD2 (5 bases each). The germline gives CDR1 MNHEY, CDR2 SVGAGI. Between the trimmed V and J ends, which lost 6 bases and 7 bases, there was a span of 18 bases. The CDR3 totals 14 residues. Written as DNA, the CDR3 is TGTGCCAGCAGGCGCCGGGACGCCGTCTGGACCCAGTACTTC. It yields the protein CASRRRDAVWTQYF.